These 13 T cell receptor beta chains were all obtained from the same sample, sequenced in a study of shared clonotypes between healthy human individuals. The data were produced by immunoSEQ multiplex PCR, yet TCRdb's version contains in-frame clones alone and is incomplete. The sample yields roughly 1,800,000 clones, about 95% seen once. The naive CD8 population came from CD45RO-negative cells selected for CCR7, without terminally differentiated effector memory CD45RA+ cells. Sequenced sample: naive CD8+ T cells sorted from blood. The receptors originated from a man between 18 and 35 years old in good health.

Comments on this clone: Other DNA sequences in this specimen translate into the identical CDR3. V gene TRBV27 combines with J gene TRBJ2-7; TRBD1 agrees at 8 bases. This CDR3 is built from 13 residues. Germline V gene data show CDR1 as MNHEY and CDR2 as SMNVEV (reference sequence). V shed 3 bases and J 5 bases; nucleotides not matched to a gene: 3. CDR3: CASSFLTGDEQYF. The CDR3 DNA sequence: TGTGCCAGCAGTTTTTTGACAGGGGACGAGCAGTACTTC.

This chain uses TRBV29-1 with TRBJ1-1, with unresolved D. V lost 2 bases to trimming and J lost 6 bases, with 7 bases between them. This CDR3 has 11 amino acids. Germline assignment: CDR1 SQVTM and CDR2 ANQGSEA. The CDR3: CSVERMAEAFF. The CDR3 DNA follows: TGCAGCGTTGAACGGATGGCTGAAGCTTTCTTT.

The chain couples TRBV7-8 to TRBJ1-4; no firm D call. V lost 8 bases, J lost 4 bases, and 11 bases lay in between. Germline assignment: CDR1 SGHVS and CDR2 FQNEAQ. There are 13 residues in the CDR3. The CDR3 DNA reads TGTGCCAGCCGCCACGACGGTAATGAAAAACTGTTTTTT. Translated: CASRHDGNEKLFF.

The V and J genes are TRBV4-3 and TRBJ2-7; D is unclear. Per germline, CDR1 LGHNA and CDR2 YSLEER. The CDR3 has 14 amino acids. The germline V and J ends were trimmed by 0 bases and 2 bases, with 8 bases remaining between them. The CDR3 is CASSQETFTYEQYF. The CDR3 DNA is TGCGCCAGCAGCCAAGAAACCTTTACCTACGAGCAGTACTTC.

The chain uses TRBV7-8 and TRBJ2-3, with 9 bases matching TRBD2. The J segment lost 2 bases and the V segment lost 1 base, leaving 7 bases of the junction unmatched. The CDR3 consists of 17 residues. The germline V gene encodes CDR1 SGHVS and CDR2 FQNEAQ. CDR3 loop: CASSLVVSGGITDTQYF. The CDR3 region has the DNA TGTGCCAGCAGCTTAGTTGTTAGCGGGGGAATCACAGATACGCAGTATTTT.

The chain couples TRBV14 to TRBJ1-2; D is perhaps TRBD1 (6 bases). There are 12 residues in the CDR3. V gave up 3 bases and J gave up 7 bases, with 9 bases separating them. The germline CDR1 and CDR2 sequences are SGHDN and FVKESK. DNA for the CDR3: TGTGCCAGCAGCCAGAACAGGGTTGGCTACACCTTC. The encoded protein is CASSQNRVGYTF.

The CDR3 DNA is TGCGCCAGCAGCCAAGACCTACAGGGGAACTATGGCTACACCTTC. This sequence encodes CASSQDLQGNYGYTF. V is TRBV4-1 and J is TRBJ1-2; the match to TRBD1 covers 7 bases. CDR3 size: 15 residues. J was trimmed by 2 bases and V by 0 bases; bases with no gene match: 3. CDR1 MGHRA and CDR2 YSYEKL come from the germline V gene.

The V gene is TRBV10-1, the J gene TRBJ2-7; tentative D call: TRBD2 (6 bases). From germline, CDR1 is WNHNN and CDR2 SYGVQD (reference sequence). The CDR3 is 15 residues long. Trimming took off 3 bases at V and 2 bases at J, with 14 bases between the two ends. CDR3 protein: CASSDMNSGTYEQYF. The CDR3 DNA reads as TGCGCCAGCAGTGATATGAATAGCGGCACCTACGAGCAGTACTTC.

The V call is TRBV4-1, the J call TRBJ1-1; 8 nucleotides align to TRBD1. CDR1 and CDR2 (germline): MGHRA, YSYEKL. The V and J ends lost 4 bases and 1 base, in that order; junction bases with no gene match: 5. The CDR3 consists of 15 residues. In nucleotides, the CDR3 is TGCGCCAGCAGCCCGTGGACAGGGACGAACACTGAAGCTTTCTTT. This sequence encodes CASSPWTGTNTEAFF.

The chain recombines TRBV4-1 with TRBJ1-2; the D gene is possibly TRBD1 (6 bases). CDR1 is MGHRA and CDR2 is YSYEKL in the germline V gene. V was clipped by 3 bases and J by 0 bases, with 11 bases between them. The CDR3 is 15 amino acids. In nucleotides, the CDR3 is TGCGCCAGCAGCCATTCGACAGGAGCTAACTATGGCTACACCTTC. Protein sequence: CASSHSTGANYGYTF.

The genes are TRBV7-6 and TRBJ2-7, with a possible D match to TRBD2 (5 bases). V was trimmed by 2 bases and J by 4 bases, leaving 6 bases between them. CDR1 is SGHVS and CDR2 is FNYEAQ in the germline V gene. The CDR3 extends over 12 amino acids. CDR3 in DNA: TGTGCCAGCAGCTTAACGGGGTACGAGCAGTACTTC. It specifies CASSLTGYEQYF.

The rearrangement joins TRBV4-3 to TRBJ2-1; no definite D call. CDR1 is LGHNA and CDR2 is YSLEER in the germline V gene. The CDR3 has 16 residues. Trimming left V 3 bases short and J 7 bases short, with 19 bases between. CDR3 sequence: CASSQELASRRNEQFF. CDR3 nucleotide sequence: TGCGCCAGCAGCCAGGAGTTGGCCTCCCGGCGGAATGAGCAGTTCTTC.

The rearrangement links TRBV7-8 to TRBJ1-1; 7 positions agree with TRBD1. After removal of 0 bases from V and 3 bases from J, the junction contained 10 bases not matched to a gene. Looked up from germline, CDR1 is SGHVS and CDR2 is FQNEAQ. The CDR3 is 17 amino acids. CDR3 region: CASSLANRGIVYTEAFF. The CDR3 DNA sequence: TGTGCCAGCAGCTTAGCTAACAGGGGAATAGTGTACACTGAAGCTTTCTTT.